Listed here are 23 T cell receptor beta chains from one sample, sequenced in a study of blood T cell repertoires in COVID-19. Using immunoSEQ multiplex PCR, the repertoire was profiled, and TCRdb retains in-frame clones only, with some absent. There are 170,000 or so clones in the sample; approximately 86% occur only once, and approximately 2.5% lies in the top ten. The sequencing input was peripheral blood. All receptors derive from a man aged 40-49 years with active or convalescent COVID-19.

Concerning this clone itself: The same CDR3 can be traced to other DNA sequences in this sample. CDR3 residues: CASSLTGNQPQHF. The CDR3 DNA sequence: TGTGCCAGCAGTTTAACAGGCAATCAGCCCCAGCATTTT. The V call is TRBV12-3 or TRBV12-4, the J call TRBJ1-5; D not resolved. This CDR3 is built from 13 residues. V gave up 2 bases and J gave up 2 bases, with 4 bases separating them.

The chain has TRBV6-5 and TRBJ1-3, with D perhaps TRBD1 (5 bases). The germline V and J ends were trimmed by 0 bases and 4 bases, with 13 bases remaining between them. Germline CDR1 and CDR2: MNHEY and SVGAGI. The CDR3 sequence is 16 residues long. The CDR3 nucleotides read TGTGCCAGCAGTTACTCGACAGTTCGGGTCGGAAACACCATATATTTT. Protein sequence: CASSYSTVRVGNTIYF.

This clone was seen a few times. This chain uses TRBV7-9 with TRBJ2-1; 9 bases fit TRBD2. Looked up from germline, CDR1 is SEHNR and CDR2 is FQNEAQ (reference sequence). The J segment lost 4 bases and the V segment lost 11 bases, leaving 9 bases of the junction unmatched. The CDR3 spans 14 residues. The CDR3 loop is CAGKPRGGYNEQFF. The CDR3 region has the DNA TGTGCCGGAAAGCCGCGGGGGGGTTACAATGAGCAGTTCTTC. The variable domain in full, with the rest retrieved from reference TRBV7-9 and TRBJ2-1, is DTGVSQNPRHKITKRGQNVTFRCDPISEHNRLYWYRQTLGQGPEFLTYFQNEAQLEKSRLLSDRFSAERPKGSFSTLEIQRTEQGDSAMYLCAGKPRGGYNEQFFGPGTRLTVL.

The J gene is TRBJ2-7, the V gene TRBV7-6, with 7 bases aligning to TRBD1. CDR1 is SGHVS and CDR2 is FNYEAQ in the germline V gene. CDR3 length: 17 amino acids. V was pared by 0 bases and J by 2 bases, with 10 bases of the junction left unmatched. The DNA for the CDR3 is TGTGCCAGCAGCTTAGCCCTAGGGACAGACACTGCCTACGAGCAGTACTTC. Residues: CASSLALGTDTAYEQYF.

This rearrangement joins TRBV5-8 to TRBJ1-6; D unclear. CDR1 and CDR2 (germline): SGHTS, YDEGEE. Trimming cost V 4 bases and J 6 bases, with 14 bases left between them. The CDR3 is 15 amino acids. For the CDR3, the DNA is TGTGCCAGCAGCACAGTGACGACCTTTAATTCACCCCTCCACTTT. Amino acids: CASSTVTTFNSPLHF.

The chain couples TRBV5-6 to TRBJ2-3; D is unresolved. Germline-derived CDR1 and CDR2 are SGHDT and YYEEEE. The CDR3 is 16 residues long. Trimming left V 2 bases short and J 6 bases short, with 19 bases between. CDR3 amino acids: CASSFARANEWDTQYF. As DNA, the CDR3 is TGTGCCAGCAGCTTTGCCCGAGCGAATGAGTGGGATACGCAGTATTTT.

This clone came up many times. The CDR3 coding sequence is TGTGCCAGCAGCGCGAACTACCGACGTGAAGCTTTCTTT. Translating it yields CASSANYRREAFF. The chain couples TRBV5-6 to TRBJ1-1; D is uncertain. The CDR3 has 13 residues. Trimming removed 4 bases from V and 7 bases from J, with 14 bases in between. Germline V lookup: CDR1 SGHDT, CDR2 YYEEEE.

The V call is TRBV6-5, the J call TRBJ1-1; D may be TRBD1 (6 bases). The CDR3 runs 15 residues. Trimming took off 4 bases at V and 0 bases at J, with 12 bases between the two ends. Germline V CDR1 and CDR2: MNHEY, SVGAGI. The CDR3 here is CASSFQDRMNTEAFF. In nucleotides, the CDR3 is TGTGCCAGCAGTTTCCAAGACAGGATGAACACTGAAGCTTTCTTT.

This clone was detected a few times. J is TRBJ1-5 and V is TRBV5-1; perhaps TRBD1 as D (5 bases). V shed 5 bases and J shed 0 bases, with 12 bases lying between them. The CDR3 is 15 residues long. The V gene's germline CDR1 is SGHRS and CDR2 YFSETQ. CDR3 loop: CASSKEGDSNQPQHF. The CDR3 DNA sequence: TGCGCCAGCAGTAAAGAAGGGGATAGCAATCAGCCCCAGCATTTT.

The CDR3, as DNA: TGTGCCACCGGGACAGGGAACGTCTATGGCTACACCTTC. This gives the protein CATGTGNVYGYTF. The chain recombines TRBV2 with TRBJ1-2; the match to TRBD1 covers 9 bases. The CDR3 extends over 13 amino acids. The trim removed 10 bases at V and 4 bases at J, leaving 7 bases unmatched. Per the germline V gene, CDR1 is SNHLY and CDR2 is FYNNEI. The whole variable domain, filled in from reference TRBV2 and TRBJ1-2, reads EPEVTQTPSHQVTQMGQEVILRCVPISNHLYFYWYRQILGQKVEFLVSFYNNEISEKSEIFDDQFSVERPDGSNFTLKIRSTKLEDSAMYFCATGTGNVYGYTFGSGTRLTVV.

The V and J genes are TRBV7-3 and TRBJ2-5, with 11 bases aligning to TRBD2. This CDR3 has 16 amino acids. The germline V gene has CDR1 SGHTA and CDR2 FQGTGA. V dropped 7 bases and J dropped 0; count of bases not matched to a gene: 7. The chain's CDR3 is CASIPGLAANQETQYF. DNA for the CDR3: TGTGCCAGCATCCCGGGACTAGCGGCTAACCAAGAGACCCAGTACTTC.

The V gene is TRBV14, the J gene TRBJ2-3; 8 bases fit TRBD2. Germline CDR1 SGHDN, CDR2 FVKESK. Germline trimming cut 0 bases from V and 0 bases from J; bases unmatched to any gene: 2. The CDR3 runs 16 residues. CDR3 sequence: CASSQESGGSTDTQYF. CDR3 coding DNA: TGTGCCAGCAGCCAAGAGAGCGGGGGTAGCACAGATACGCAGTATTTT.

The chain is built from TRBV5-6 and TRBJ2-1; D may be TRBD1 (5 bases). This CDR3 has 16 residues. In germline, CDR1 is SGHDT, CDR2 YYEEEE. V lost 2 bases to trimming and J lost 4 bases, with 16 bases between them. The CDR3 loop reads CASSFHRGTPYNEQFF. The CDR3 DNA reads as TGTGCCAGCAGCTTTCATAGGGGAACCCCTTACAATGAGCAGTTCTTC.

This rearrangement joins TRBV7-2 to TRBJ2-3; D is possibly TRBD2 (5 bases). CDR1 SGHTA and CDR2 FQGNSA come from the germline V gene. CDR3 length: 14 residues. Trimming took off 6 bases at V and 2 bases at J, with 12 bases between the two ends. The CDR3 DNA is TGTGCCAGCAGTCCGAGCGGCCCCACAGATACGCAGTATTTT. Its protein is CASSPSGPTDTQYF.

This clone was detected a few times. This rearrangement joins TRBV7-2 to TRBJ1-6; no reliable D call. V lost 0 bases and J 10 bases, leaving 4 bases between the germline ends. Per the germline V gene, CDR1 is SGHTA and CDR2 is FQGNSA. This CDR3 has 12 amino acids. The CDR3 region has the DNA TGTGCCAGCAGCTTAGCGGGCTCACCCCTCCACTTT. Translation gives CASSLAGSPLHF.

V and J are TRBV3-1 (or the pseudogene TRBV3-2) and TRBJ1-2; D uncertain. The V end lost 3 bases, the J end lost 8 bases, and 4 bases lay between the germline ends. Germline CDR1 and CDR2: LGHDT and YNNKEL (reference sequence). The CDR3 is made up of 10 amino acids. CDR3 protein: CASSQEGYTF. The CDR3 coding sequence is TGTGCCAGCAGCCAGGAGGGCTACACCTTC.

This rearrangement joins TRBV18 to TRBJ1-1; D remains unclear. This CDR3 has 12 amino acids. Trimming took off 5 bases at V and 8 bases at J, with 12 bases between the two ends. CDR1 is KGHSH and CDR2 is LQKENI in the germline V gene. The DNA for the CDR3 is TGTGCCAGCTCAACTCGGGAGACCGAAGCTTTCTTT. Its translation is CASSTRETEAFF. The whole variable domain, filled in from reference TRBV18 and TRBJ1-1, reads NAGVMQNPRHLVRRRGQEARLRCSPMKGHSHVYWYRQLPEEGLKFMVYLQKENIIDESGMPKERFSAEFPKEGPSILRIQQVVRGDSAAYFCASSTRETEAFFGQGTRLTVV.

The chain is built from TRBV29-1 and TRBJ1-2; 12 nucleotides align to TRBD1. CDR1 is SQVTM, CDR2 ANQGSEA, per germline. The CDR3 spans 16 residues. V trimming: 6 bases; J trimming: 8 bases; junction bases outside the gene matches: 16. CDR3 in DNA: TGCAGCGTCGTCATTGGGACAGGGGGCGCGCCCGGGGGCTACACCTTC. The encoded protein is CSVVIGTGGAPGGYTF. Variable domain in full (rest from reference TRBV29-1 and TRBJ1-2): SAVISQKPSRDICQRGTSLTIQCQVDSQVTMMFWYRQQPGQSLTLIATANQGSEATYESGFVIDKFPISRPNLTFSTLTVSNMSPEDSSIYLCSVVIGTGGAPGGYTFGSGTRLTVV.

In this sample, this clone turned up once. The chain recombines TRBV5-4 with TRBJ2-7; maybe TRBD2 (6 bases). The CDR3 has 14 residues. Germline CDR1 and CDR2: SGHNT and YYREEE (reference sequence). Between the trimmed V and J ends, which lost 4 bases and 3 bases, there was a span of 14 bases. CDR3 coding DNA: TGTGCCAGCAGCGGGACTGCTGGTTTCTACGAGCAGTACTTC. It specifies CASSGTAGFYEQYF.

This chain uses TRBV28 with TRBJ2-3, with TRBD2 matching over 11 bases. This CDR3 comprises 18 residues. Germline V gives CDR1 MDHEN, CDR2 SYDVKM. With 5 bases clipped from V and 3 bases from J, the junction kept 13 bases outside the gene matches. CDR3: CASSLDHLAGGETDTQYF. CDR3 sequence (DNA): TGTGCCAGCAGTCTAGACCATCTAGCGGGGGGCGAAACAGATACGCAGTATTTT.

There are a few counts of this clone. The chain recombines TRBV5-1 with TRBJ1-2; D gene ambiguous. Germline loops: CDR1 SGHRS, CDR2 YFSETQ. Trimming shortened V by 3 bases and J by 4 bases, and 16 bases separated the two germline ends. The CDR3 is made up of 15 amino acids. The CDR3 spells CASSSTSRIGYGYTF. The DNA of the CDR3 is TGCGCCAGCAGCTCCACCTCGAGGATTGGCTATGGCTACACCTTC.

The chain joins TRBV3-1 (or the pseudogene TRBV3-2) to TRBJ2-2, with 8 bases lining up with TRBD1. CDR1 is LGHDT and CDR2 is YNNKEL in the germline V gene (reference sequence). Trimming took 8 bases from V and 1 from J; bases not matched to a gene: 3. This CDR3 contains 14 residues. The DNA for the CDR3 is TGTGCCAGCCACGGGACAGGGAACACCGGGGAGCTGTTTTTT. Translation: CASHGTGNTGELFF.

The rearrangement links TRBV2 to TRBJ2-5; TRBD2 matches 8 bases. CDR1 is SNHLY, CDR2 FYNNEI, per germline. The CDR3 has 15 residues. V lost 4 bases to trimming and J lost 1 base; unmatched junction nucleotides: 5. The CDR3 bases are TGTGCCAGCAGTGTTGACGGGGGGGCCCAAGAGACCCAGTACTTC. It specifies CASSVDGGAQETQYF.